The 8 T cell receptor beta chains below all came from one sample that was sequenced in a study of blood T cell repertoires in COVID-19. Generated by immunoSEQ multiplex PCR, the TCRdb table keeps only in-frame clones and is missing some. The table lists some 150,000 clones, 80% to 90% of them singletons, with 0.9% to 0.95% in the top ten. Sequenced: peripheral blood. These receptors were taken from a woman in her forties or fifties with acute or convalescent COVID-19.

The rearrangement links TRBV29-1 to TRBJ1-5; D ambiguous. V was cut by 4 bases and J by 0 bases, with 7 bases left in between. Per the germline V gene, CDR1 is SQVTM and CDR2 is ANQGSEA. This CDR3 region has 13 residues. CDR3 in DNA: TGCAGCGTTGCCACGGTTAGCAATCAGCCCCAGCATTTT. Its protein product is CSVATVSNQPQHF.

V gene TRBV9 combines with J gene TRBJ2-6, with a weak D call TRBD1 (5 bases). Germline V gene sequence: CDR1 SGDLS, CDR2 YYNGEE. Trimming took off 3 bases at V and 4 bases at J, with 11 bases between the two ends. This CDR3 has 15 amino acids. CDR3 bases: TGTGCCAGCAGCGCCGCAGGGCCCGGGGCCAACGTCCTGACTTTC. Translated, it gives CASSAAGPGANVLTF.

The chain combines TRBV6-1 with TRBJ1-2; D gene unclear. This CDR3 has 14 residues. CDR1 and CDR2 (germline): MNHNS, SASEGT. Trimming took off 5 bases at V and 2 bases at J, with 12 bases between the two ends. The CDR3 sequence is CASSTSQFNYGYTF. The CDR3 DNA reads as TGTGCCAGCAGTACAAGTCAGTTCAACTATGGCTACACCTTC.

The chain couples TRBV3-1 (or the pseudogene TRBV3-2) to TRBJ2-5, with 9 positions matching TRBD2. Germline values: CDR1 LGHDT, CDR2 YNNKEL (reference sequence). CDR3 length: 14 residues. Trimming took 4 bases from V and 5 from J; bases not matched to a gene: 5. CDR3 protein: CASSLAGAQETQYF. Written as DNA, the CDR3 is TGTGCCAGCAGCCTAGCGGGGGCCCAGGAGACCCAGTACTTC.

CDR3 residues: CASAPRQGSYNEQFF. The CDR3 DNA sequence: TGTGCCAGCGCCCCTAGACAGGGGTCCTACAATGAGCAGTTCTTC. V and J are TRBV11-3 and TRBJ2-1, with 8 bases matching TRBD1. The CDR3 totals 15 residues. Germline CDR1 is SGHNT and CDR2 is YENEEA. Trimming at V came to 8 bases and at J to 1 base, leaving 7 bases not matched to a gene.

This clone was seen only a few times. The rearrangement links TRBV5-4 to TRBJ2-7, with 15 bases fitting TRBD2. Losses at the gene ends were 3 bases for V and 6 bases for J; bases not matched to a gene: 7. The CDR3 length is 16 residues. Germline assignment: CDR1 SGHNT and CDR2 YYREEE (reference sequence). This chain's CDR3 is CASSSRTSGGAGEQYF. CDR3 DNA sequence: TGTGCCAGCAGCTCCAGGACTAGCGGGGGGGCGGGCGAGCAGTACTTC.

The V and J genes are TRBV15 and TRBJ2-1; no clear D gene. The germline V gene encodes CDR1 LNHNV and CDR2 YYDKDF (reference sequence). The germline V and J ends were trimmed by 3 bases and 0 bases, with 12 bases remaining between them. The CDR3 runs 16 residues. CDR3 residues: CATSSPSISSYNEQFF. Here the CDR3 DNA reads TGTGCCACCAGCAGTCCTAGTATTAGCTCCTACAATGAGCAGTTCTTC.

Only one count was recorded for this clone. The chain joins TRBV5-1 to TRBJ2-5, with D perhaps TRBD1 (5 bases). Trimming removed 2 bases at V and 5 bases at J, with 10 bases between. CDR1 and CDR2 from the germline V gene are SGHRS and YFSETQ. The CDR3 spans 13 residues. CDR3 DNA sequence: TGCGCCAGCAGCTTCAGGGTGTCTGAGACCCAGTACTTC. Residues: CASSFRVSETQYF.